Following are 27 T cell receptor beta chains from one sample sequenced in a study of blood T cell repertoires in COVID-19. TCRdb's table, derived via immunoSEQ multiplex PCR, lists solely in-frame clones and lacks some. The repertoire has about 430,000 clones, nearly 90% of them found once; the top ten carry approximately 1.5%. Material for sequencing was PBMCs or T cells enriched from blood (not recorded which). These receptors came from a woman aged 18-29 years who had been exposed to COVID-19.

The chain joins TRBV3-1 (or the pseudogene TRBV3-2) to TRBJ2-1; TRBD1 might be the D (7 bases). Germline-derived CDR1 and CDR2 are LGHDT and YNNKEL (reference sequence). This CDR3 has 15 amino acids. The ends were cut back, 4 bases at V and 1 base at J, with 11 bases in the middle. CDR3 in amino acids: CASSRQGGSYNEQFF. CDR3 DNA: TGTGCCAGCAGCCGCCAGGGGGGATCCTACAATGAGCAGTTCTTC.

The V and J genes are TRBV6-2 or TRBV6-3 and TRBJ2-7; 7 bases fit TRBD1. The CDR3 consists of 14 residues. Trimming at V came to 5 bases and at J to 1 base, leaving 5 bases not matched to a gene. Germline assignment: CDR1 MNHEY and CDR2 SVGEGT. For the CDR3, the DNA is TGTGCCAGCAGTAACAAGGACAGGTCCTACGAGCAGTACTTC. Protein sequence: CASSNKDRSYEQYF.

In the case of this clone: The identical CDR3 is also encoded by other nucleotide sequences in the sample. V and J are TRBV19 and TRBJ1-2; D not resolved. Trimming removed 2 bases at V and 7 bases at J, with 8 bases between. The CDR3 extends over 12 amino acids. CDR1 is LNHDA and CDR2 is SQIVND in the germline V gene (reference sequence). The CDR3 here is CASSILRGGYTF. DNA of the CDR3: TGTGCCAGTAGTATACTCAGAGGTGGCTACACCTTC.

The rearrangement joins TRBV30 to TRBJ2-7; D remains ambiguous. CDR3 length: 12 amino acids. Germline CDR1 reads GTSNPN; CDR2 reads SVGIG (reference sequence). V gave up 1 base and J gave up 5 bases, with 9 bases separating them. In DNA, the CDR3 is TGTGCCTGGAGTGGTGCCGAGCACGAGCAGTACTTC. It is translated as CAWSGAEHEQYF.

The V gene is TRBV4-3, the J gene TRBJ1-1; 9 positions agree with TRBD1. The CDR3 contains 17 residues. CDR1 is LGHNA and CDR2 is YSLEER in the germline V gene. After removal of 1 base from V and 1 base from J, the junction contained 7 bases not matched to a gene. DNA of the CDR3: TGCGCCAGCAGCCAAGTCCTAGGGACAGGGCCGAACACTGAAGCTTTCTTT. It translates to CASSQVLGTGPNTEAFF.

The sample holds a few counts of this clone. The chain couples TRBV6-5 to TRBJ2-7; 10 bases match TRBD1. This CDR3 contains 13 residues. With V trimmed by 4 bases and J by 3 bases, 0 bases remained unmatched. Germline assignment: CDR1 MNHEY and CDR2 SVGAGI. The CDR3 protein is CASSWDRGYEQYF. The CDR3 DNA follows: TGTGCCAGCAGTTGGGACAGGGGCTACGAGCAGTACTTC.

This chain connects TRBV27 to TRBJ2-1, with 7 bases aligning to TRBD2. V shed 6 bases and J 5 bases; nucleotides not matched to a gene: 7. Looked up from germline, CDR1 is MNHEY and CDR2 is SMNVEV (reference sequence). CDR3 size: 14 residues. The CDR3 is CASSAGTTNNEQFF. CDR3 sequence (DNA): TGTGCCAGCAGCGCCGGGACTACAAACAATGAGCAGTTCTTC.

The rearrangement links TRBV18 to TRBJ2-7; weak D call: TRBD1 (5 bases). This CDR3 contains 13 residues. Per the germline V gene, CDR1 is KGHSH and CDR2 is LQKENI. Trimming removed 5 bases at V and 0 bases at J, with 8 bases between. The CDR3, as DNA: TGTGCCAGCTCAAAAGACAGCTCCTACGAGCAGTACTTC. It codes for CASSKDSSYEQYF.

The chain employs TRBV19 and TRBJ2-1; 8 bases match TRBD2. The CDR3 has 14 amino acids. The germline CDR1 and CDR2 sequences are LNHDA and SQIVND (reference sequence). J gave up 4 bases and V 5 bases, and 4 bases lay outside the gene matches. In DNA, the CDR3 is TGTGCCAGTAGTGAGACTAGCGATTACAATGAGCAGTTCTTC. Translating it yields CASSETSDYNEQFF.

The gene calls are TRBV7-2 and TRBJ2-3, with 8 bases fitting TRBD2. Germline lookup yields CDR1 SGHTA and CDR2 FQGNSA. The CDR3 runs 15 residues. The V gene end was trimmed by 3 bases and the J gene end by 6 bases; junction bases not matched to a gene: 8. The CDR3 DNA reads as TGTGCCAGCAGCTTGGGACCGGGGGGGCCGGATACGCAGTATTTT. Amino acids: CASSLGPGGPDTQYF.

The chain couples TRBV7-8 to TRBJ2-7; D remains ambiguous. The CDR3 runs 16 residues. Germline CDR1 and CDR2: SGHVS and FQNEAQ. The V end lost 2 bases, the J end lost 2 bases, and 16 bases lay between the germline ends. The DNA for the CDR3 is TGTGCCAGCAGCTTAATTGCTGCAGGAAGACCCTACGAGCAGTACTTC. Its translation: CASSLIAAGRPYEQYF.

The chain joins TRBV18 to TRBJ1-2; 11 nucleotides align to TRBD1. V dropped 2 bases and J dropped 2; count of bases not matched to a gene: 10. This CDR3 has 18 residues. In germline, CDR1 is KGHSH, CDR2 LQKENI. The chain's CDR3 is CASSPIPPGTGGNYGYTF. The CDR3 bases are TGTGCCAGCTCACCAATACCGCCCGGGACAGGGGGGAACTATGGCTACACCTTC. Combining the CDR3 with reference TRBV18 and TRBJ1-2 gives the whole variable domain NAGVMQNPRHLVRRRGQEARLRCSPMKGHSHVYWYRQLPEEGLKFMVYLQKENIIDESGMPKERFSAEFPKEGPSILRIQQVVRGDSAAYFCASSPIPPGTGGNYGYTFGSGTRLTVV.

This chain links TRBV2 with TRBJ1-4; the D gene is possibly TRBD1 (5 bases). Germline values: CDR1 SNHLY, CDR2 FYNNEI. Trimming took 5 bases from V and 0 from J, leaving 10 bases between them. The CDR3 runs to 15 residues. CDR3 loop: CASSRTLATNEKLFF. The CDR3 nucleotides are TGTGCCAGCAGTAGGACACTTGCAACTAATGAAAAACTGTTTTTT.

V and J are TRBV7-2 and TRBJ2-5; maybe TRBD1 (6 bases). Germline lookup yields CDR1 SGHTA and CDR2 FQGNSA. The germline V and J ends were trimmed by 1 base and 5 bases, with 8 bases remaining between them. The CDR3 contains 13 residues. The chain's CDR3 is CASSLVQGETQYF. CDR3 nucleotide sequence: TGTGCCAGCAGCTTAGTTCAGGGGGAGACCCAGTACTTC.

This chain joins TRBV2 and TRBJ1-4; a possible D gene is TRBD1 (5 bases). The CDR3 covers 13 residues. CDR1 and CDR2 from the germline V gene are SNHLY and FYNNEI. V shed 6 bases and J shed 8 bases, with 13 bases lying between them. In nucleotides, the CDR3 is TGTGCCAGCAGGGGGCCCAATGACGAAAAACTGTTTTTT. It is translated as CASRGPNDEKLFF.

V and J are TRBV9 and TRBJ2-2; 7 bases are a match to TRBD1. CDR1 SGDLS and CDR2 YYNGEE come from the germline V gene. CDR3 length: 16 residues. The ends lost 0 bases at V and 2 bases at J; junction bases unmatched: 4. Here the CDR3 DNA reads TGTGCCAGCAGCGTAGGGGACAGCGTAAACACCGGGGAGCTGTTTTTT. It is translated as CASSVGDSVNTGELFF.

In its sample, this clone was seen a few times. The chain has TRBV5-1 and TRBJ2-5; 9 bases line up with TRBD2. There are 17 residues in the CDR3. With 0 bases clipped from V and 5 bases from J, the junction kept 11 bases outside the gene matches. The germline CDR1 and CDR2 sequences are SGHRS and YFSETQ. The CDR3 here is CASSLVGTSRVRETQYF. DNA of the CDR3: TGCGCCAGCAGCTTGGTCGGGACTAGCAGGGTACGCGAGACCCAGTACTTC.

The chain has TRBV6-1 and TRBJ1-6; no definite D call. Germline V gene sequence: CDR1 MNHNS, CDR2 SASEGT. V lost 2 bases to trimming and J lost 7 bases, with 6 bases between them. This CDR3 spans 13 amino acids. This CDR3 reads CASSELKNSPLHF. CDR3 DNA sequence: TGTGCCAGCAGTGAACTTAAAAATTCACCCCTCCACTTT.

The rearrangement uses TRBV2 and TRBJ1-2; D remains unclear. CDR3 length: 14 amino acids. V lost 1 base and J lost 4, with 10 bases in between. Germline CDR1 reads SNHLY; CDR2 reads FYNNEI. CDR3 region: CASSEEAGSYGYTF. Here the CDR3 DNA reads TGTGCCAGCAGTGAAGAAGCAGGTTCCTATGGCTACACCTTC.

CDR3: CASSPKLGGRESGELFF. The CDR3 DNA follows: TGTGCCAGCTCACCGAAGCTCGGGGGGCGCGAGTCCGGGGAGCTGTTTTTT. The rearrangement uses TRBV18 and TRBJ2-2, with a tentative D call TRBD2 (7 bases). CDR3 length: 17 residues. CDR1 and CDR2 from the germline V gene are KGHSH and LQKENI. Trimming removed 3 bases from V and 6 bases from J, with 20 bases in between.

The chain carries TRBV6-4 and TRBJ1-2, with unresolved D. This CDR3 comprises 17 residues. Germline V gene lookup returns CDR1 MRHNA and CDR2 SNTAGT. V gave up 2 bases and J gave up 1 base, with 17 bases separating them. CDR3 nucleotide sequence: TGTGCCAGCAGTGACGGTGGACTAGCCCACTTTAACTATGGCTACACCTTC. The encoded protein is CASSDGGLAHFNYGYTF.

The gene calls are TRBV7-6 and TRBJ1-1; D ambiguous. Germline V gene lookup returns CDR1 SGHVS and CDR2 FNYEAQ. This CDR3 contains 15 residues. Deletions cut 5 bases from V and 0 bases from J, with 13 bases between. The CDR3 nucleotides are TGTGCCAGCAGCGATCTCGGAGAGATGAACACTGAAGCTTTCTTT. It encodes CASSDLGEMNTEAFF.

This chain uses TRBV6-5 with TRBJ1-4; no firm D call. Germline V CDR1 and CDR2: MNHEY, SVGAGI. The CDR3 runs 15 residues. Trimming stripped 1 base from V and 5 bases from J, with 11 bases between. CDR3 sequence reads: CASSYLDSGNEKLFF. The CDR3 nucleotides read TGTGCCAGCAGTTACTTGGACTCGGGGAATGAAAAACTGTTTTTT.

This sequence joins TRBV12-3 or TRBV12-4 and TRBJ2-1; weak D call: TRBD2 (5 bases). The V end was cut by 2 bases, the J end by 8 bases, with 7 bases between. This CDR3 region has 12 residues. CDR3 in amino acids: CASSLMRDEQFF. The CDR3 nucleotides read TGTGCCAGCAGTTTAATGCGGGATGAGCAGTTCTTC.

Only a few counts were recorded for this clone. The chain links TRBV28 to TRBJ2-7; possibly TRBD2 for D (6 bases). The CDR3 covers 16 residues. Trimming cost V 3 bases and J 7 bases, with 22 bases left between them. The germline V gene has CDR1 MDHEN and CDR2 SYDVKM. Here the CDR3 DNA reads TGTGCCAGCAGTTTCCAGACTAAACCCAATGCGGGGGAGCAGTACTTC. It yields the protein CASSFQTKPNAGEQYF.

J is TRBJ2-7 and V is TRBV6-2 or TRBV6-3; 11 bases match TRBD2. The CDR3 covers 14 residues. With 6 bases clipped from V and 0 bases from J, the junction kept 1 base outside the gene matches. Per germline, CDR1 MNHEY and CDR2 SVGEGT. CDR3 protein: CASSGTSGSYEQYF. The CDR3, as DNA: TGTGCCAGCAGCGGGACTAGCGGCTCCTACGAGCAGTACTTC.

V usage is TRBV5-6 and J usage is TRBJ2-7; 14 bases line up with TRBD2. Germline V lookup: CDR1 SGHDT, CDR2 YYEEEE. The trim removed 4 bases at V and 6 bases at J, leaving 9 bases unmatched. The CDR3 has 16 residues. CDR3: CASSETTSGRASEQYF. The CDR3 DNA sequence: TGTGCCAGCAGCGAAACGACTAGCGGGAGGGCCTCCGAGCAGTACTTC.